Below, one TCR beta chain is given with its context. These data are taken from a study of control samples from healthy donors and cancer patients. Germline V gene sequence: CDR1 PRHDT, CDR2 FYEKMQ (reference sequence). This CDR3 spans 15 amino acids. Germline trimming cut 5 bases from V and 2 bases from J; bases unmatched to any gene: 7. The protocol was immunoSEQ multiplex PCR, while the TCRdb copy is restricted to in-frame clones and leaves out a portion. The sample has around 160,000 clones, approximately 93% seen once. The sample was blood. The receptor was isolated from a man younger than 30 in good health. The chain couples TRBV13 to TRBJ2-7; 9 nucleotides agree with TRBD2. This chain's CDR3 is CASSPRGGGTYEQYF. CDR3 bases: TGTGCCAGCAGCCCGCGGGGGGGCGGCACCTACGAGCAGTACTTC.